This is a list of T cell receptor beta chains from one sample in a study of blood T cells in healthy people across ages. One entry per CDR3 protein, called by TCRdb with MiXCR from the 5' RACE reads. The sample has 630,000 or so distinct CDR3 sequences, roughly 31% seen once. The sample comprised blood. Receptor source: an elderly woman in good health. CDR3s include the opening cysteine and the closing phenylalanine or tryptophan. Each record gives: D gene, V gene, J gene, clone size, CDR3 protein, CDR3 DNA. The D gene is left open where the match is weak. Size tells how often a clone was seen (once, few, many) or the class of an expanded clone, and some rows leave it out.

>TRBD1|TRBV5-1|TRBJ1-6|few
CASSDGTGSNSPLHF
TGCGCCAGCAGCGACGGGACAGGGAGCAATTCACCCCTCCACTTT
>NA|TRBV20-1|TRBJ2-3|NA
CSAWNTGTDTQYF
TGCAGTGCGTGGAATACAGGCACAGATACGCAGTATTTT
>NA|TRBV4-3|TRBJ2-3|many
CASSQAVGADTQYF
TGCGCCAGCAGCCAGGCGGTGGGGGCAGATACGCAGTATTTT
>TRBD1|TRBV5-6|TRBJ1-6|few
CASSLQGAGSPLHF
TGTGCCAGCAGCCTACAGGGGGCAGGATCACCCCTCCACTTT
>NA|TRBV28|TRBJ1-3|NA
CASSSQQEPSGNTIYF
TGTGCCAGCAGTTCACAACAGGAACCCTCTGGAAACACCATATATTTT
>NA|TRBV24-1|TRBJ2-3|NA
CATSDSDSVVDTQYF
TGTGCCACCAGTGATTCGGACAGTGTAGTAGATACGCAGTATTTT
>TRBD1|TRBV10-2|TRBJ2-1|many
CASSERTGGGNEQFF
TGCGCCAGCAGTGAGAGGACAGGGGGAGGCAATGAGCAGTTCTTC
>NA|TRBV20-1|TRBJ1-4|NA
CSALDSQSYEKLFF
TGCAGTGCTCTTGATTCACAGAGCTATGAAAAACTGTTTTTT
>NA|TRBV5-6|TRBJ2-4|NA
CASSLGLALNIQYF
TGTGCCAGCAGCTTGGGGTTAGCATTGAACATTCAGTACTTC
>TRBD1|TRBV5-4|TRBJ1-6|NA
CASSLAQGVHRSPLNF
TGTGCCAGCAGCTTGGCCCAGGGGGTACACAGGTCACCCCTCAACTTT
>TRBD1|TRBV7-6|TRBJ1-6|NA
CASSSREGQGNSPLHF
TGTGCCAGCAGCTCCCGGGAGGGACAGGGAAATTCACCCCTCCACTTT
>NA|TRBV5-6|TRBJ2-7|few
CASSFEFNEQYF
TGTGCCAGCAGCTTTGAATTCAATGAGCAGTACTTC
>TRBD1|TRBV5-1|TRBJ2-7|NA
CASGLVLGTAAYEQYF
TGCGCCAGCGGCTTGGTCCTCGGGACAGCGGCCTACGAGCAGTACTTC
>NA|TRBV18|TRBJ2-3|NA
CASRPPGTAWSTDTQYF
TGTGCCAGCAGGCCTCCCGGAACGGCGTGGAGCACAGATACGCAGTATTTT
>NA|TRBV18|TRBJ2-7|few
CASSPVSGSSYEQYF
TGTGCCAGCTCGCCGGTTTCGGGGTCTTCCTACGAGCAGTACTTC
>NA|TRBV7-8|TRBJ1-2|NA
CASSSPGAGWGGYTF
TGTGCCAGCAGCTCTCCAGGGGCAGGGTGGGGTGGCTACACCTTC
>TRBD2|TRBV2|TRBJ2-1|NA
CASSSRFLAGGLPEQFF
TGTGCCAGCAGTTCCCGGTTTCTAGCGGGGGGTCTGCCTGAGCAGTTCTTC
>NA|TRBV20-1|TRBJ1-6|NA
CSARDRAALGTYNSPLHF
TGCAGTGCTAGAGATCGGGCAGCACTCGGCACTTATAATTCACCCCTCCACTTT
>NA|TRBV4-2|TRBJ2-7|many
CASSQRVGENEQYF
TGTGCCAGCAGCCAGAGGGTAGGGGAAAACGAGCAGTACTTC
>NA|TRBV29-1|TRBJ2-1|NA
CSVEDGPDEQFF
TGCAGCGTTGAAGATGGCCCCGATGAGCAGTTCTTC